Listed here are 29 T cell receptor beta chains from one sample, sequenced in a study of blood T cell repertoires in COVID-19 (TCRdb year 2020). The method behind the library was the immunoSEQ multiplex PCR assay. TCRdb limited this immuneACCESS table to in-frame rearrangements with V and J called. A share of clones is missing; checked studies link under half to unresolved V genes, and the rest is unexplained. Counted in this sample were over 50,000 clones; 80% to 95% of them appeared once. The ten largest make up around 15% of the sample. What was sequenced was peripheral blood. These TCRs come from a human donor with active COVID-19. The donor label of this sample is uncertain.

The DNA for the CDR3 is TGCAGTGTAAAGACTCAAGAGACCCAGTACTTC. Protein product: CSVKTQETQYF. The chain combines TRBV20-1 with TRBJ2-5; D is ambiguous. Trimming took 7 bases from V and 2 from J, leaving 8 bases between them. This CDR3 is 11 amino acids long. Germline-derived CDR1 and CDR2 are DFQATT and SNEGSKA (reference sequence).

V and J are TRBV19 and TRBJ2-5; 11 bases map to TRBD2. The junction had 5 bases not matched to a gene; V was cut back by 7 bases and J by 7 bases. The CDR3 loop spans 13 amino acids. Germline V CDR1 and CDR2: LNHDA, SQIVND (reference sequence). CDR3 DNA sequence: TGTGCCAGTACCGATCTAGCGGGAGGGACCCAGTACTTC. It specifies CASTDLAGGTQYF.

V and J are TRBV5-1 and TRBJ2-7; D is possibly TRBD2 (6 bases). The germline V gene encodes CDR1 SGHRS and CDR2 YFSETQ. V was cut by 10 bases and J by 4 bases, with 12 bases left in between. This CDR3 spans 11 amino acids. CDR3 in amino acids: CAAGGVYEQYV. CDR3 nucleotide sequence: TGCGCCGCCGGGGGAGTTTACGAGCAGTACGTC.

This chain links TRBV6-5 with TRBJ2-7, with 8 nucleotides matching TRBD2. Unmatched junction bases numbered 5, after V lost 2 bases and J lost 2 bases. The CDR3 loop spans 15 amino acids. Germline lookup yields CDR1 MNHEY and CDR2 SVGAGI. The CDR3 DNA is TGTGCCAGCAGTTACGAGAGCGGGAGCCCCTACGAGCAGTACTTC. Its protein is CASSYESGSPYEQYF.

This clone was recorded once. This sequence joins TRBV7-6 and TRBJ1-4, with TRBD1 matching 8 bases. The CDR3 totals 17 residues. J lost 9 bases, V lost 4 bases, and 16 bases had no gene match. The germline V gene has CDR1 SGHVS and CDR2 FNYEAQ. CDR3 amino acids: CASSSSGRQGNFQKLFF. CDR3 in DNA: TGTGCCAGCAGCTCCTCGGGGAGACAGGGGAATTTTCAAAAACTGTTTTTT.

This chain links TRBV2 with TRBJ2-3; no reliable D call. Trimming removed 6 bases at V and 0 bases at J, with 7 bases between. Germline CDR1 and CDR2: SNHLY and FYNNEI. This CDR3 spans 13 amino acids. This CDR3 is CASRVRSTDTQYF. CDR3 DNA: TGTGCCAGCAGGGTGAGGAGCACAGATACGCAGTATTTT.

The CDR3 region has the DNA TGTGCCAGCTCCCGGGGCGGGGGGCACGTCAATCAGCCCCAGCATTTT. It is translated as CASSRGGGHVNQPQHF. This chain connects TRBV13 to TRBJ1-5, with D maybe TRBD1 (6 bases). V was pared by 8 bases and J by 3 bases, with 20 bases between. This CDR3 contains 16 residues. CDR1 and CDR2 from the germline V gene are PRHDT and FYEKMQ (reference sequence).

The chain carries TRBV25-1 and TRBJ1-2; TRBD1 is a possible D gene (6 bases). The CDR3 totals 12 residues. Germline V gene lookup returns CDR1 MGHDK and CDR2 SYGVNS. V was clipped by 7 bases and J by 2 bases, with 8 bases between them. The CDR3 DNA follows: TGTGCCAGCAAAACAGGGAACTATGGCTACACCTTC. Encoded protein: CASKTGNYGYTF.

This sequence joins TRBV29-1 and TRBJ2-3, with 8 bases fitting TRBD2. This CDR3 is 14 amino acids long. In germline, CDR1 is SQVTM, CDR2 ANQGSEA. V was pared by 7 bases and J by 1 base, with 7 bases of the junction left unmatched. The CDR3 nucleotides are TGCAGCGGCCGACCCGGGGGGGGCACAGATACGCAGTATTTT. Protein: CSGRPGGGTDTQYF.

The rearrangement uses TRBV18 and TRBJ1-1; a possible D gene is TRBD1 (5 bases). The CDR3 has 14 amino acids. Germline V gene data show CDR1 as KGHSH and CDR2 as LQKENI. V lost 3 bases and J lost 2, with 10 bases in between. The CDR3: CASSPQGANTEAFF. The CDR3 DNA reads as TGTGCCAGCTCACCGCAGGGTGCAAACACTGAAGCTTTCTTT.

The chain joins TRBV19 to TRBJ2-3, with D possibly matching TRBD2 (6 bases). CDR3 length: 15 residues. Trimming removed 8 bases from V and 4 bases from J, with 19 bases in between. Germline values: CDR1 LNHDA, CDR2 SQIVND (reference sequence). The CDR3 DNA sequence: TGTGCCAGTGGATCTTACTATGGGGGGTCAGATACGCAGTATTTT. It yields the protein CASGSYYGGSDTQYF.

The chain recombines TRBV12-3 or TRBV12-4 with TRBJ2-4; no definite D call. The CDR3 sequence is 11 residues long. Between the trimmed V and J ends, which lost 3 bases and 7 bases, there was a span of 4 bases. CDR3 nucleotide sequence: TGTGCCAGCAGTTTCGGGAACATTCAGTACTTC. This sequence encodes CASSFGNIQYF.

This clone was picked up one time. The genes are TRBV2 and TRBJ2-1; possibly TRBD2 for D (6 bases). The ends were cut back, 4 bases at V and 2 bases at J, with 12 bases in the middle. Germline V lookup: CDR1 SNHLY, CDR2 FYNNEI. The CDR3 has 15 amino acids. The DNA of the CDR3 is TGTGCCAGCAGTGGAAGTAGCGGAGCCTACAATGAGCAGTTCTTC. Amino acid sequence: CASSGSSGAYNEQFF.

The chain recombines TRBV12-3 or TRBV12-4 with TRBJ2-1; no clear D. This CDR3 comprises 11 residues. V was cut by 6 bases and J by 9 bases, with 9 bases left in between. For the CDR3, the DNA is TGTGCCAGCAGCCATAGCAGTGAGCAGTTCTTC. This translates into CASSHSSEQFF.

The chain carries TRBV10-1 and TRBJ2-7; 7 bases line up with TRBD1. The CDR3 runs 13 residues. Germline V gene sequence: CDR1 WNHNN, CDR2 SYGVQD (reference sequence). After removal of 8 bases from V and 2 bases from J, the junction contained 6 bases not matched to a gene. The chain's CDR3 is CASSDRVTYEQYF. The CDR3 bases are TGCGCCAGCTCTGACAGGGTCACCTACGAGCAGTACTTC.

The chain joins TRBV5-4 to TRBJ2-1; 7 nucleotides match TRBD2. Germline V gene sequence: CDR1 SGHNT, CDR2 YYREEE (reference sequence). V lost 3 bases to trimming and J lost 7 bases; unmatched junction nucleotides: 10. The CDR3 runs 15 residues. CDR3 residues: CASSSPGTIMNEQFF. The CDR3 DNA follows: TGTGCCAGCAGCTCCCCTGGGACTATCATGAATGAGCAGTTCTTC.

This clone was counted between two and nine times. This chain uses TRBV6-6 with TRBJ1-5; D possibly corresponds to TRBD1 (6 bases). With 2 bases removed from V and 0 bases from J, the gap between germline ends came to 8 bases. The CDR3 sequence is 15 residues long. CDR1 and CDR2 (germline): MNHNY, SVGAGI (reference sequence). CDR3 nucleotide sequence: TGTGCCAGCAGTTACGGCAGGGGTAGCAATCAGCCCCAGCATTTT. As protein: CASSYGRGSNQPQHF.

The genes are TRBV5-5 and TRBJ2-7; TRBD1 matches at 9 bases. Germline loops: CDR1 SGHKS, CDR2 YYEKEE (reference sequence). Losses at the gene ends were 4 bases for V and 5 bases for J; bases not matched to a gene: 13. The CDR3 totals 16 residues. CDR3 residues: CASSPVWDRVTHEQYF. The CDR3 DNA follows: TGTGCCAGCAGCCCCGTGTGGGACAGGGTAACCCACGAGCAGTACTTC.

This clone was counted between two and nine times. The CDR3 here is CASSLSGSDTIEQFF. CDR3 bases: TGCGCCAGCAGCTTGTCGGGTTCCGATACAATTGAGCAGTTCTTC. The chain couples TRBV5-1 to TRBJ2-1, with unresolved D. The germline V gene has CDR1 SGHRS and CDR2 YFSETQ. The germline V and J ends were trimmed by 1 base and 9 bases, with 17 bases remaining between them. This CDR3 has 15 residues. The whole variable domain, filled in from reference TRBV5-1 and TRBJ2-1, reads KAGVTQTPRYLIKTRGQQVTLSCSPISGHRSVSWYQQTPGQGLQFLFEYFSETQRNKGNFPGRFSGRQFSNSRSEMNVSTLELGDSALYLCASSLSGSDTIEQFFGPGTRLTVL.

This clone has just one count. The rearrangement links TRBV28 to TRBJ2-1; 8 bases map to TRBD1. V gave up 8 bases and J gave up 11 bases; unmatched junction bases: 11. This CDR3 is built from 13 residues. Germline lookup yields CDR1 MDHEN and CDR2 SYDVKM. The CDR3: CASEDREELKQFF. The DNA for the CDR3 is TGTGCCAGCGAGGACAGGGAGGAGCTTAAGCAGTTCTTC.

The chain carries TRBV5-4 and TRBJ2-1; a weak D match, TRBD1 (6 bases). The CDR3 contains 14 residues. Per germline, CDR1 SGHNT and CDR2 YYREEE (reference sequence). V gave up 2 bases and J gave up 5 bases, with 11 bases separating them. The CDR3 nucleotides read TGTGCCAGCAGCTTAGGGACATATAACAATGAGCAGTTCTTC. This codes for CASSLGTYNNEQFF.

The V gene is TRBV24-1, the J gene TRBJ2-1; 8 bases fit TRBD1. The V segment lost 10 bases and the J segment 10 bases; nucleotides outside the gene matches: 14. The CDR3 runs to 14 residues. The germline V gene encodes CDR1 KGHDR and CDR2 SFDVKD. The CDR3 DNA is TGTGCCACTCGGGCGACAGGGGACCCTGAGGAGCAGTTCTTC. Translation: CATRATGDPEEQFF.

The rearrangement uses TRBV27 and TRBJ2-3; 9 positions match TRBD1. Germline CDR1 is MNHEY and CDR2 is SMNVEV (reference sequence). Germline trimming cut 3 bases from V and 5 bases from J; bases unmatched to any gene: 6. The CDR3 is 15 residues long. The CDR3 region is CASSFLQGAKDTQYF. The CDR3 DNA reads as TGTGCCAGCAGTTTTTTACAGGGGGCTAAAGATACGCAGTATTTT.

This clone was seen only once. CDR3 sequence: CATPPFAGVYNEQFF. Written as DNA, the CDR3 is TGTGCCACCCCGCCCTTTGCGGGAGTCTACAATGAGCAGTTCTTC. The chain links TRBV2 to TRBJ2-1, with TRBD2 matching 7 bases. CDR1 is SNHLY, CDR2 FYNNEI, per germline. This CDR3 contains 15 residues. The ends lost 10 bases at V and 3 bases at J; junction bases unmatched: 12.

V and J are TRBV29-1 and TRBJ2-7, with 13 positions matching TRBD2. The CDR3 is 13 amino acids. Trimming took 6 bases from V and 2 from J; bases not matched to a gene: 1. Germline V gene lookup returns CDR1 SQVTM and CDR2 ANQGSEA. The CDR3 here is CSVGLAGAYEQYF. The CDR3, as DNA: TGCAGCGTCGGACTAGCGGGAGCCTACGAGCAGTACTTC.

The chain combines TRBV5-1 with TRBJ2-1; 7 bases match TRBD1. This CDR3 is 16 amino acids long. Per the germline V gene, CDR1 is SGHRS and CDR2 is YFSETQ. V shed 4 bases and J 1 base; nucleotides not matched to a gene: 8. CDR3 residues: CASSSQGVNSYNEQFF. The CDR3, as DNA: TGCGCCAGCAGCAGCCAGGGGGTCAATTCCTACAATGAGCAGTTCTTC.

This chain links TRBV27 with TRBJ1-5, with D perhaps TRBD1 (6 bases). Trimming removed 6 bases at V and 4 bases at J, with 13 bases between. The CDR3 consists of 14 residues. The V gene's germline CDR1 is MNHEY and CDR2 SMNVEV (reference sequence). CDR3 sequence reads: CASSPQGRNQPQHF. The CDR3 nucleotides read TGTGCCAGCAGCCCGCAGGGGCGGAATCAGCCCCAGCATTTT.

The chain recombines TRBV7-3 with TRBJ2-2; TRBD2 matches 9 bases. Germline trimming cut 5 bases from V and 4 bases from J; bases unmatched to any gene: 5. The CDR3 extends over 15 amino acids. Germline assignment: CDR1 SGHTA and CDR2 FQGTGA. CDR3 coding DNA: TGTGCCAGCAGCCATAGCGGGAGTGTCACCGGGGAGCTGTTTTTT. It codes for CASSHSGSVTGELFF.

This clone was observed once. This chain joins TRBV4-1 and TRBJ2-7; TRBD1 matches at 11 bases. V gave up 0 bases and J gave up 5 bases; unmatched junction bases: 6. Germline values: CDR1 MGHRA, CDR2 YSYEKL. The CDR3 consists of 16 residues. CDR3 residues: CASSQEWTGGADEQYV. The CDR3 coding sequence is TGCGCCAGCAGCCAAGAGTGGACAGGGGGCGCGGACGAGCAGTACGTC.